This TCR beta chain originates from a study of cytotoxic CD8 clonotypes in ibrutinib-treated CLL. Only in-frame clones appear in the TCRdb table, and some are missing; sequencing was by immunoSEQ multiplex PCR. The table records roughly 150,000 clones, about 70% of them present only once. This CDR3 is built from 13 residues. V shed 8 bases and J shed 0 bases, with 10 bases lying between them. Germline CDR1 SEHNR, CDR2 FQNEAQ (reference sequence). The sequenced sample was PBMCs, obtained after 24 months of ibrutinib treatment. The sequence was obtained from a human donor with chronic lymphocytic leukemia. The chain links TRBV7-9 to TRBJ2-5, with D unresolved. The CDR3 protein is CASLGRNQETQYF. The CDR3 bases are TGTGCCAGCCTAGGACGTAACCAAGAGACCCAGTACTTC.